The 9 T cell receptor beta chains given below trace back to one sample, sequenced in a study of control samples from healthy donors and cancer patients (dated by TCRdb to 2019 to 2021). Libraries were prepared through the immunoSEQ multiplex PCR assay. Drawn from immuneACCESS, this table holds only the in-frame rearrangements with V and J called that TCRdb kept. Clones are partly lost; checked studies trace under half to an unresolved V gene and leave the rest unexplained. This sample is represented by some 90,000 clones; about 88% of them were singletons. The ten largest clonotypes hold around 1.3% of the sample. The source material was blood. The source of these receptors is a woman between 50 and 59 years old in good health.

The chain couples TRBV2 to TRBJ2-7; D tentatively reads TRBD1 or TRBD2 (6 bases each). The V and J ends lost 4 bases and 0 bases respectively, with 13 bases between them. Germline CDR1 is SNHLY and CDR2 is FYNNEI. CDR3 size: 15 residues. CDR3 amino acids: CASSGEGGFSYEQYF. CDR3 DNA sequence: TGTGCCAGCAGTGGAGAAGGGGGGTTCTCCTACGAGCAGTACTTC.

The rearrangement joins TRBV21-1 to TRBJ1-2; no DNA check was done on the table's D call, TRBD1. TRBV21-1 constitutes a pseudogene. CDR3 length: 17 amino acids. This CDR3 reads CASSKGQGRVDLYGYTF. The CDR3 region has the DNA TGTGCCAGCAGCAAAGGACAGGGAAGGGTGGACTTGTATGGCTACACCTTC.

This clone is a singleton in its sample. The chain uses TRBV6-6 and TRBJ2-3; 10 nucleotides line up with TRBD1. V lost 6 bases and J lost 2; bases outside the gene matches: 2. The germline CDR1 and CDR2 sequences are MNHNY and SVGAGI (reference sequence). The CDR3 extends over 14 amino acids. Here the CDR3 DNA reads TGTGCCAGCAGGGGGACAGGGGTCACAGATACGCAGTATTTT. Protein: CASRGTGVTDTQYF.

This chain joins TRBV10-3 and TRBJ1-4; a weak D match, TRBD1 (6 bases). V lost 2 bases and J lost 4, with 14 bases in between. The CDR3 extends over 16 amino acids. Per germline, CDR1 ENHRY and CDR2 SYGVKD. The CDR3 sequence: CAISEGRGRGNEKLFF. DNA for the CDR3: TGTGCCATCAGTGAGGGTCGTGGCAGGGGTAATGAAAAACTGTTTTTT.

The gene calls are TRBV12-5 and TRBJ2-5; perhaps D is TRBD1 or TRBD2 (5 bases each). Germline assignment: CDR1 LGHNT and CDR2 FRNRAP. CDR3 size: 14 residues. Between the trimmed V and J ends, which lost 2 bases and 1 base, there was a span of 8 bases. The CDR3 is CASGLPGPQETQYF. CDR3 in DNA: TGTGCTAGTGGTTTGCCGGGGCCCCAAGAGACCCAGTACTTC.

The chain combines TRBV19 with TRBJ2-3, with 7 bases fitting TRBD2. This CDR3 contains 16 residues. V gave up 5 bases and J gave up 2 bases; unmatched junction bases: 10. Germline CDR1 reads LNHDA; CDR2 reads SQIVND (reference sequence). The CDR3 DNA reads as TGTGCCAGTAGTCCCTCTAGCGGTTTGCCCACAGATACGCAGTATTTT. It encodes CASSPSSGLPTDTQYF.

About this clone: Other DNA sequences in this specimen translate into the identical CDR3. The rearrangement uses TRBV21-1 and TRBJ2-7. TRBV21-1 is labeled a pseudogene. The CDR3 spans 16 residues. The CDR3 DNA reads as TGTGCCAGCAGCAAAGAAGAAGGGGGGCGCTCCTACGAGCAGTACTTC. Translation: CASSKEEGGRSYEQYF.

V is TRBV6-2 or TRBV6-3 and J is TRBJ2-3; D remains ambiguous. Deletions cut 2 bases from V and 8 bases from J, with 8 bases between. The germline V gene has CDR1 MNHEY and CDR2 SVGEGT. There are 12 residues in the CDR3. The CDR3 region is CASSYIASTQYF. CDR3 coding DNA: TGTGCCAGCAGTTACATAGCTTCTACGCAGTATTTT.

The chain combines TRBV28 with TRBJ1-3, with a possible D match to TRBD1 (5 bases). This CDR3 has 19 amino acids. CDR1 and CDR2 from the germline V gene are MDHEN and SYDVKM. The V end was cut by 3 bases, the J end by 0 bases, with 21 bases between. The CDR3: CASSLGPGRSLISGNTIYF. CDR3 DNA: TGTGCCAGCAGTTTGGGGCCCGGCAGGTCGCTTATCTCTGGAAACACCATATATTTT.